These 30 T cell receptor beta chains share one sample of origin, sequenced in a study of cytomegalovirus exposure and HLA in healthy donors. Assay used: immunoSEQ multiplex PCR; TCRdb lists only in-frame clones, some missing. The table has 100,000 or so clones, around 86% seen once. The sequencing sample was made of PBMCs. The receptors were gathered from a woman younger than 30 in good health and CMV-seropositive.

This clone came up once. The V and J genes are TRBV28 and TRBJ2-7; D gene uncertain. The V and J ends lost 3 bases and 1 base respectively, with 7 bases between them. The CDR3 loop spans 13 amino acids. Germline CDR1 and CDR2: MDHEN and SYDVKM. CDR3 sequence (DNA): TGTGCCAGCAGTTTCTCGAGTTCCTACGAGCAGTACTTC. Its protein is CASSFSSSYEQYF.

The rearrangement joins TRBV6-1 to TRBJ2-4, with D possibly matching TRBD2 (5 bases). Trimming cost V 0 bases and J 0 bases, with 12 bases left between them. This CDR3 has 17 amino acids. Germline V gives CDR1 MNHNS, CDR2 SASEGT. The CDR3: CASSEARGWLAKNIQYF. The DNA of the CDR3 is TGTGCCAGCAGTGAAGCGCGCGGGTGGCTAGCCAAAAACATTCAGTACTTC.

CDR3 nucleotide sequence: TGCGCCAGCAGGCGGACAAATGAGCAGTTCTTC. Protein sequence: CASRRTNEQFF. The chain uses TRBV5-1 and TRBJ2-1; TRBD1 is a possible D gene (5 bases). The CDR3 is 11 residues long. CDR1 and CDR2 from the germline V gene are SGHRS and YFSETQ. V was cut by 5 bases and J by 7 bases, with 7 bases left in between.

The gene calls are TRBV19 and TRBJ1-1; a possible D gene is TRBD1 (5 bases). This CDR3 contains 14 residues. V lost 9 bases and J lost 1, with 15 bases in between. Germline assignment: CDR1 LNHDA and CDR2 SQIVND (reference sequence). Here the CDR3 reads CASATRVGNTEAFF. Written as DNA, the CDR3 is TGTGCCAGCGCTACCAGGGTGGGGAACACTGAAGCTTTCTTT. Together with reference TRBV19 and TRBJ1-1, the CDR3 gives the full variable domain: DGGITQSPKYLFRKEGQNVTLSCEQNLNHDAMYWYRQDPGQGLRLIYYSQIVNDFQKGDIAEGYSVSREKKESFPLTVTSAQKNPTAFYLCASATRVGNTEAFFGQGTRLTVV.

This clone was counted a single time. The DNA for the CDR3 is TGTGCCAGCCTCAGAGAGGGCACTGAAGCTTTCTTT. This encodes CASLREGTEAFF. The gene calls are TRBV11-3 and TRBJ1-1; D is undetermined. CDR1 and CDR2 from the germline V gene are SGHNT and YENEEA. The CDR3 spans 12 residues. V was trimmed by 8 bases and J by 4 bases, leaving 11 bases between them.

V and J are TRBV28 and TRBJ1-5; D is uncertain. Germline values: CDR1 MDHEN, CDR2 SYDVKM. Trimming took off 5 bases at V and 3 bases at J, with 2 bases between the two ends. The CDR3 runs 11 residues. The DNA for the CDR3 is TGTGCCAGCAGTCACAATCAGCCCCAGCATTTT. This gives the protein CASSHNQPQHF.

This chain joins TRBV29-1 and TRBJ1-1; no firm D call. V lost 6 bases and J 0 bases, leaving 8 bases between the germline ends. This CDR3 comprises 12 residues. Germline V gives CDR1 SQVTM, CDR2 ANQGSEA. CDR3: CSVLEMNTEAFF. In nucleotides, the CDR3 is TGCAGCGTGCTTGAGATGAACACTGAAGCTTTCTTT.

The V call is TRBV7-3, the J call TRBJ2-2; TRBD1 aligns across 8 bases. With 3 bases clipped from V and 1 base from J, the junction kept 4 bases outside the gene matches. This CDR3 has 16 amino acids. Germline V gene data show CDR1 as SGHTA and CDR2 as FQGTGA. The DNA for the CDR3 is TGTGCCAGCAGCTTGCGGACAGGGCAGAACACCGGGGAGCTGTTTTTT. Protein product: CASSLRTGQNTGELFF.

This chain connects TRBV10-3 to TRBJ2-7; TRBD2 matches at 10 bases. Germline V gives CDR1 ENHRY, CDR2 SYGVKD. V lost 6 bases and J lost 2; bases outside the gene matches: 10. The CDR3 has 16 residues. CDR3 amino acids: CAISRRGAGGTYEQYF. The CDR3 DNA reads TGTGCCATCAGCCGCCGGGGAGCGGGAGGGACCTACGAGCAGTACTTC.

The chain uses TRBV4-1 and TRBJ1-1, with 8 bases that match TRBD1. V gave up 1 base and J gave up 10 bases; unmatched junction bases: 8. The CDR3 length is 14 residues. Looked up from germline, CDR1 is MGHRA and CDR2 is YSYEKL. The CDR3: CASSQGSGGFGAFF. CDR3 DNA sequence: TGCGCCAGCAGCCAAGGATCAGGGGGCTTCGGAGCTTTCTTT.

The chain combines TRBV11-2 with TRBJ1-4; D not certain. Germline CDR1 and CDR2: SGHAT and FQNNGV. The V and J ends lost 3 bases and 4 bases respectively, with 15 bases between them. The CDR3 is 16 amino acids. CDR3 bases: TGTGCCAGCAGCTTGAGGAGAAACGGGGTTAATGAAAAACTGTTTTTT. Its translation is CASSLRRNGVNEKLFF.

This chain connects TRBV7-9 to TRBJ1-4; possibly TRBD1 for D (5 bases). The germline V and J ends were trimmed by 5 bases and 0 bases, with 13 bases remaining between them. The CDR3 totals 16 residues. Looked up from germline, CDR1 is SEHNR and CDR2 is FQNEAQ (reference sequence). The CDR3 sequence: CASSTLTESTNEKLFF. The CDR3 DNA follows: TGTGCCAGCAGCACCTTGACAGAATCAACTAATGAAAAACTGTTTTTT.

The chain's CDR3 is CASGSTGRYGYTF. In DNA, the CDR3 is TGTGCCAGCGGGTCGACAGGGAGGTATGGCTACACCTTC. The gene calls are TRBV11-2 and TRBJ1-2, with 7 bases that match TRBD1. Looked up from germline, CDR1 is SGHAT and CDR2 is FQNNGV. The CDR3 contains 13 residues. J lost 5 bases, V lost 8 bases, and 8 bases had no gene match.

There are a few counts of this clone. The junction departs from germline at one end; a sequencing error may be responsible. This chain uses TRBV25-1 with TRBJ2-1; maybe TRBD1 (6 bases). CDR3 length: 16 amino acids. Germline V lookup: CDR1 MGHDK, CDR2 SYGVNS. This chain's CDR3 is CASSELGDTSHNEQFF. CDR3 bases: TGTGCCAGCAGTGAATTGGGGGACACCTCCCACAATGAGCAGTTCTTC.

Written as DNA, the CDR3 is TGTGCCAGCAGTGACACCCCGGGACAGGGTGATTCACCCCTCCACTTT. It translates to CASSDTPGQGDSPLHF. The J gene is TRBJ1-6, the V gene TRBV6-1; 9 bases fit TRBD1. Losses at the gene ends were 3 bases for V and 8 bases for J; bases not matched to a gene: 8. The CDR3 is 16 residues long. Germline V gene data show CDR1 as MNHNS and CDR2 as SASEGT.

This clone was counted a few times. This sequence joins TRBV5-4 and TRBJ2-1, with 10 bases that match TRBD2. This CDR3 is built from 16 residues. V trimming: 3 bases; J trimming: 4 bases; junction bases outside the gene matches: 7. The germline V gene has CDR1 SGHNT and CDR2 YYREEE (reference sequence). CDR3 nucleotide sequence: TGTGCCAGCAGCTCTTCGGGACTAGCGAGATACAATGAGCAGTTCTTC. This gives the protein CASSSSGLARYNEQFF.

V is TRBV28 and J is TRBJ2-7; TRBD1 aligns across 7 bases. Germline V gives CDR1 MDHEN, CDR2 SYDVKM. With 5 bases clipped from V and 2 bases from J, the junction kept 6 bases outside the gene matches. This CDR3 is built from 14 residues. The CDR3 nucleotides read TGTGCCAGCAGTCCCCGACAGGGAGCCTACGAGCAGTACTTC. Translated: CASSPRQGAYEQYF.

This clone was seen more than once but under ten times. The V and J genes are TRBV28 and TRBJ2-7; 8 nucleotides line up with TRBD2. CDR3 length equals 13 residues. J was trimmed by 7 bases and V by 6 bases; bases with no gene match: 8. Germline lookup yields CDR1 MDHEN and CDR2 SYDVKM. CDR3 coding DNA: TGTGCCAGCAGCCTCGGGACTAGTGGGGAGCAGTACTTC. This codes for CASSLGTSGEQYF.

The chain combines TRBV28 with TRBJ2-7; 10 bases match TRBD2. The CDR3 extends over 14 amino acids. Germline loops: CDR1 MDHEN, CDR2 SYDVKM. J was trimmed by 5 bases and V by 5 bases; bases with no gene match: 6. CDR3 protein: CASSAFSGRHEQYF. CDR3 DNA sequence: TGTGCCAGCAGTGCTTTTAGCGGGAGGCACGAGCAGTACTTC.

The V gene is TRBV5-1, the J gene TRBJ2-5, with TRBD1 matching 11 bases. V was pared by 4 bases and J by 3 bases, with 5 bases of the junction left unmatched. This CDR3 has 15 residues. CDR1 and CDR2 from the germline V gene are SGHRS and YFSETQ. This CDR3 is CASSIGTGGKETQYF. The CDR3 nucleotides are TGCGCCAGCAGCATCGGGACAGGGGGGAAAGAGACCCAGTACTTC.

The chain couples TRBV5-6 to TRBJ1-1; D gene uncertain. The CDR3 has 15 amino acids. Trimming cost V 5 bases and J 3 bases, with 17 bases left between them. The V gene's germline CDR1 is SGHDT and CDR2 YYEEEE. Here the CDR3 DNA reads TGTGCCAGCAGTCCCTCCGGCCTTCGGGACACTGAAGCTTTCTTT. It codes for CASSPSGLRDTEAFF.

The chain is built from TRBV7-2 and TRBJ2-1, with a possible D match to TRBD2 (5 bases). Trimming took 2 bases from V and 10 from J, leaving 12 bases between them. From germline, CDR1 is SGHTA and CDR2 FQGNSA. The length of the CDR3 is 13 residues. The CDR3 coding sequence is TGTGCCAGCAGCTTACTCTCGGCGGGCGAGCAGTTCTTC. The encoded protein is CASSLLSAGEQFF.

This chain joins TRBV5-6 and TRBJ2-5; 7 nucleotides match TRBD2. J lost 6 bases, V lost 4 bases, and 9 bases had no gene match. In germline, CDR1 is SGHDT, CDR2 YYEEEE. The CDR3 runs 14 residues. The CDR3 spells CASSLSAGRKTQYF. Written as DNA, the CDR3 is TGTGCCAGCAGCCTATCAGCGGGGCGAAAGACCCAGTACTTC.

The chain employs TRBV5-1 and TRBJ1-2, with a tentative D call TRBD1 (6 bases). V was pared by 0 bases and J by 6 bases, with 15 bases between. This CDR3 is built from 15 residues. Germline CDR1 reads SGHRS; CDR2 reads YFSETQ. This CDR3 reads CASSLEGVKGDGYTF. The CDR3 region has the DNA TGCGCCAGCAGCTTGGAAGGTGTTAAGGGGGATGGCTACACCTTC.

The V gene is TRBV9, the J gene TRBJ1-1; D gene ambiguous. Germline V gene lookup returns CDR1 SGDLS and CDR2 YYNGEE. There are 14 residues in the CDR3. Trimming pared 7 bases from V and 0 bases from J, leaving 13 bases between. The CDR3 sequence is CASSVGLLNTEAFF. CDR3 bases: TGTGCCAGCTCTGTAGGACTTTTGAACACTGAAGCTTTCTTT.

The chain links TRBV7-9 to TRBJ1-2, with D unclear. The V end was cut by 0 bases, the J end by 5 bases, with 7 bases between. The germline CDR1 and CDR2 sequences are SEHNR and FQNEAQ (reference sequence). The CDR3 is made up of 13 amino acids. The CDR3 protein is CASSLAAAYGYTF. As DNA, the CDR3 is TGTGCCAGCAGCTTAGCAGCTGCATATGGCTACACCTTC.

This clone is a singleton in its sample. The CDR3 loop is CTSSGPTSGYYEQYF. CDR3 bases: TGCACCAGCAGCGGGCCGACTAGCGGTTATTACGAGCAGTACTTC. This chain uses TRBV1 with TRBJ2-7; the DNA was not compared with TRBD2, the D call given in the table. TRBV1 is classified as a pseudogene. This CDR3 is built from 15 residues.

The table lists this clone with a few counts. The rearrangement uses TRBV18 and TRBJ2-7; weak D call: TRBD2 (6 bases). V was pared by 6 bases and J by 3 bases, with 18 bases between. This CDR3 comprises 15 residues. The V gene's germline CDR1 is KGHSH and CDR2 LQKENI. CDR3 sequence: CASSPGGGGDYEQYF. For the CDR3, the DNA is TGTGCCAGCTCTCCCGGGGGAGGCGGGGACTACGAGCAGTACTTC.

This clone was observed a single time. The chain recombines TRBV5-5 with TRBJ2-3; TRBD2 aligns across 7 bases. With V trimmed by 7 bases and J by 5 bases, 7 bases remained unmatched. The CDR3 has 13 residues. Per germline, CDR1 SGHKS and CDR2 YYEKEE (reference sequence). The CDR3 nucleotides are TGTGCCAGCGGGGTTGGCGGGGGAGATACGCAGTATTTT. This sequence encodes CASGVGGGDTQYF.

The rearrangement links TRBV29-1 to TRBJ1-2; D perhaps matches TRBD1 (5 bases). The CDR3 extends over 15 amino acids. The germline V and J ends were trimmed by 5 bases and 8 bases, with 24 bases remaining between them. Germline V gene sequence: CDR1 SQVTM, CDR2 ANQGSEA. The CDR3 sequence: CSVFTRGSGGEGYTF. The CDR3 coding sequence is TGCAGCGTTTTCACCCGCGGCAGCGGGGGAGAAGGCTACACCTTC.